Here is one T cell receptor beta chain with its context. Data came from immunoSEQ multiplex PCR; TCRdb stores just in-frame clones and leaves some out. The sample has about 2.4 million clones; 93% are singletons. V gave up 1 base and J gave up 4 bases, with 13 bases separating them. The germline gives CDR1 MDHEN, CDR2 SYDVKM. This CDR3 has 15 residues. The sample comes from a study of shared clonotypes between healthy human individuals. The source of this sequence is a man between 18 and 29 years old in good health. Some clones in this sample may be carry-over from other donors' samples. Material: naive CD4+ T cells from PBMCs. As for subset: CD45RA+ positively selected. The rearrangement joins TRBV28 to TRBJ1-1; tentative D call: TRBD1 (5 bases). The CDR3 sequence: CASSLFRGLGTEAFF. The CDR3 region has the DNA TGTGCCAGCAGTTTATTTAGGGGTTTGGGCACTGAAGCTTTCTTT. Full variable domain (outside the CDR3, taken from reference TRBV28 and TRBJ1-1): DVKVTQSSRYLVKRTGEKVFLECVQDMDHENMFWYRQDPGLGLRLIYFSYDVKMKEKGDIPEGYSVSREKKERFSLILESASTNQTSMYLCASSLFRGLGTEAFFGQGTRLTVV.